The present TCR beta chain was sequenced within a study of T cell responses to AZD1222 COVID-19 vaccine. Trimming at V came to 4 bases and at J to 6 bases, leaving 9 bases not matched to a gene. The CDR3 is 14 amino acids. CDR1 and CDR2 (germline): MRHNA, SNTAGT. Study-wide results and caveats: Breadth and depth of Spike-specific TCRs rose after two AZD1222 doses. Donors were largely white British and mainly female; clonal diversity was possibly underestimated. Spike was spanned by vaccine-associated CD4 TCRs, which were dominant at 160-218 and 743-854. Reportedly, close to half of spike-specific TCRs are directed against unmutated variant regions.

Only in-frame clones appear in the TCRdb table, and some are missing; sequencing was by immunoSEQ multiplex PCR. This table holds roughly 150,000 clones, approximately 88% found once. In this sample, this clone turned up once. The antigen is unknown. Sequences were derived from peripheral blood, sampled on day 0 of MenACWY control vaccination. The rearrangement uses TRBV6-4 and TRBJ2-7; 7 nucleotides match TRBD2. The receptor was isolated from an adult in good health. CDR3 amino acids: CASSAIPGGGEQYF. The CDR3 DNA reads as TGTGCCAGCAGTGCCATTCCTGGCGGGGGCGAGCAGTACTTC.